The rows below give T cell receptor beta chains drawn from one sample of a study of cytomegalovirus exposure and HLA in healthy donors. Produced via immunoSEQ multiplex PCR; TCRdb's table is partial and in-frame only. The sample records about 100,000 clones, roughly three quarters being singletons. The sample consisted of PBMCs. These receptors came from a woman aged 50 to 60 in good health and CMV-seropositive. CDR3s include the opening cysteine and the closing phenylalanine or tryptophan. A D gene is named only where the DNA matches it firmly. Some rows have no size entry. The others give once, few or many, or a class for an expanded clone.

. TRBJ1-1 TRBV6-6 TRBD1 CASSSDRGTEAFF TGTGCCAGCAGTTCAGACAGGGGCACTGAAGCTTTCTTT
few TRBJ1-5 TRBV30 TRBD1 CAWSVAGGTNQPQHF TGTGCCTGGAGTGTGGCAGGGGGCACCAATCAGCCCCAGCATTTT
. TRBJ2-7 TRBV2 TRBD1 CASSGGQFYEQYF TGTGCCAGCAGTGGGGGACAGTTCTACGAGCAGTACTTC
. TRBJ2-3 TRBV29-1 TRBD2 CSFHGGISSTDTQYF TGCAGCTTCCACGGGGGGATATCTTCCACAGATACGCAGTATTTT
. TRBJ2-3 TRBV30 . CAWTEADTQYF TGTGCCTGGACGGAGGCAGATACGCAGTATTTT
few TRBJ1-2 TRBV29-1 . CSVPLGGGGSYGYTF TGCAGCGTCCCTCTAGGGGGGGGCGGAAGCTATGGCTACACCTTC
many TRBJ2-7 TRBV28 TRBD1 CASSLPGQGQSDEQYF TGTGCCAGCAGTTTACCCGGACAGGGACAGTCCGACGAGCAGTACTTC
. TRBJ2-1 TRBV6-1 TRBD1 CASSEHRQGAVNEQFF TGTGCCAGCAGTGAACACCGACAGGGGGCGGTCAATGAGCAGTTCTTC
. TRBJ2-7 TRBV27 . CASSSDPYEQYF TGTGCCAGCAGTAGCGACCCCTACGAGCAGTACTTC
. TRBJ1-1 TRBV7-8 . CASSLQSPGVAFF TGTGCCAGCAGCTTACAGTCGCCGGGGGTAGCTTTCTTT
. TRBJ2-7 TRBV5-6 . CASERGSGAYEQYF TGTGCCAGCGAGAGGGGGTCGGGTGCCTACGAGCAGTACTTC
. TRBJ2-1 TRBV7-9 . CASSLPGWAMAYNEQFF TGTGCCAGCAGCTTACCGGGGTGGGCAATGGCCTACAATGAGCAGTTCTTC
. TRBJ2-5 TRBV5-1 . CASSFGTTRILQETQYF TGCGCCAGCAGCTTCGGGACAACCCGCATCCTACAAGAGACCCAGTACTTC
. TRBJ2-7 TRBV13 . CASSLGSLTNYEQYF TGTGCCAGCAGCTTAGGTTCCTTGACTAACTACGAGCAGTACTTC
. TRBJ1-3 TRBV4-1 TRBD1 CASSQGPGQAQGNTIYF TGCGCCAGCAGCCAAGGGCCGGGACAGGCGCAAGGAAACACCATATATTTT
few TRBJ2-7 TRBV5-5 TRBD1 CASSLWTGPDEQYF TGTGCCAGCAGCTTGTGGACAGGGCCAGACGAGCAGTACTTC
once TRBJ2-1 TRBV18 TRBD1 CASSPESGGGSRAPENEQFF TGTGCCAGCTCACCGGAATCAGGGGGCGGGTCACGCGCTCCTGAAAATGAGCAGTTCTTC
few TRBJ2-7 TRBV5-1 . CTSSLARRGYEQYF TGCACCAGCAGCTTGGCTAGGAGGGGCTACGAGCAGTACTTC
. TRBJ1-6 TRBV5-1 TRBD1 CASSWTGTSPLHF TGCGCCAGCAGCTGGACAGGGACCTCACCCCTCCACTTT
. TRBJ1-5 TRBV6-1 . CASSEAADQPQHF TGTGCCAGCAGTGAAGCGGCGGATCAGCCCCAGCATTTT